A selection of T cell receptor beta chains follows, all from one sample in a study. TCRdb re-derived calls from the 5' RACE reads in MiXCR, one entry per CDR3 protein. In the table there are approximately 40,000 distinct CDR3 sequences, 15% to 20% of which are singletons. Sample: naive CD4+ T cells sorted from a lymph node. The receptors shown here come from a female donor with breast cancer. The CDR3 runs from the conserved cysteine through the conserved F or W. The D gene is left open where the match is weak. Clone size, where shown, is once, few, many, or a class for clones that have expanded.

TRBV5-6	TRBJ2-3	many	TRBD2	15	CASSPGTSGTDTQYF	TGTGCCAGCAGCCCTGGGACTAGCGGAACAGATACGCAGTATTTT
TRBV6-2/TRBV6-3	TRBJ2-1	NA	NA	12	CASGTGTGGQFF	TGTGCCAGCGGAACAGGGACCGGTGGGCAGTTCTTC
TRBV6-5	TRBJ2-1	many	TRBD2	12	CASSATSGRVFF	TGTGCCAGCAGCGCGACTAGCGGGAGGGTGTTCTTC
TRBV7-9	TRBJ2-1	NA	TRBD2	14	CASSATTSGLEQFF	TGTGCCAGCAGCGCAACGACTAGCGGGCTCGAGCAGTTCTTC
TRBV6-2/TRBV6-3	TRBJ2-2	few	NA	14	CASSSRWNTGELFF	TGTGCCAGCAGTTCCAGGTGGAACACCGGGGAGCTGTTTTTT
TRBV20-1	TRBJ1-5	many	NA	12	CSARGTAQPQHF	TGCAGTGCTAGGGGTACAGCTCAGCCCCAGCATTTT
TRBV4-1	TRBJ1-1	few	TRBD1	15	CASSQEVTGKFWAFF	TGCGCCAGCAGCCAAGAGGTGACAGGGAAGTTTTGGGCTTTCTTT
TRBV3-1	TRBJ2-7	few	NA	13	CASSWGRSYEQYF	TGTGCCAGCAGCTGGGGACGGTCCTACGAGCAGTACTTC
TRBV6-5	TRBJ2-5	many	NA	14	CASSPTDTPETQYF	TGTGCCAGCAGCCCCACGGACACCCCGGAGACCCAGTACTTC
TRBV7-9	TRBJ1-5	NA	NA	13	CASSLGAYQPQHF	TGTGCCAGCAGCTTAGGGGCGTATCAGCCCCAGCATTTT
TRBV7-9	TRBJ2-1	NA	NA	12	CASSMAPGQQFF	TGTGCCAGCAGCATGGCCCCGGGACAGCAGTTCTTC
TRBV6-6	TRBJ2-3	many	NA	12	CATAWGTDTQYF	TGTGCCACCGCCTGGGGCACAGATACGCAGTATTTT
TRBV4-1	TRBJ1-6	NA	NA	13	CASSQDLNSPLHF	TGCGCCAGCAGCCAAGACCTAAATTCACCCCTCCACTTT
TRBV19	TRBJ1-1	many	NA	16	CASSMRLMNTEDEAFF	TGTGCCAGTAGTATGAGGCTCATGAACACTGAGGATGAAGCTTTCTTT
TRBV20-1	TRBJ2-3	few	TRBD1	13	CSARRGRTDTQYF	TGCAGTGCCCGAAGGGGGCGCACAGATACGCAGTATTTT